The present entry profiles one T cell receptor beta chain with its context. This clonotype was counted between two and nine times. What this receptor recognizes is not known. It may be a read error: a sequence one base away is much more abundant. This sample is part of a study of blood T cells in healthy people across ages (dated by TCRdb to about 2015). Turning to the overall study: In model experiments, roughly one uniquely barcoded TCR beta cDNA molecule per two T cells was captured by template switching. The study measured age-related changes in TCR beta repertoire diversity using deep sequencing normalized with unique cDNA molecular identifiers. Four age groups were formed from the donors: young (average approximately 17 years), middle-aged (around 41), aged (62) and long-lived (roughly 81). To avoid experimental bias, donors of different ages were spread randomly across the sequencing lanes. The study analyzed two additional independent replicas of 1 million unique cDNA reads from the same blood draw for two donors, one aged 18 to 29 and one aged 80 or older.

From the germline V gene (reference sequence), CDR1 is DFQATT and CDR2 is SNEGSKA. The CDR3 holds 12 amino acids from the cysteine to the phenylalanine. Just the 36-base CDR3 DNA is kept, in frame starting at base 1. V and J are trimmed by 4 bases and 11 bases, and the gene matches miss 10 bases of the junction. Beyond this particular receptor, the publication reports: Because donor CMV infection status was unknown, age-related changes in expanded clonotypes were potentially confounded. Conclusive comparison of naive and antigen-experienced compartments was prevented by the profiling of bulk unsorted PBMCs. Compared with the aged group, more naive CD4+ T cells, fewer expanded clones and increased TCR diversity were shown by the long-lived group, suggesting age selection. Observed TCR beta diversity correlated strongly with the percentage of naive T cells measured by flow cytometry. Estimates of total diversity from one million sequenced T cells were regarded as lower bounds and underestimates. As age increased, observed TCR beta diversity per million T cells dropped in a roughly linear way, and a significant reduction was already evident by age 40.

Systemically healthy Caucasian individuals from Russia, 39 in total and aged 6 to 90 years, were included as donors. Roughly 9.5 milliliters of peripheral blood were drawn from each donor into EDTA-treated Vacutainer tubes. PBMCs were isolated by Ficoll-Paque density-gradient centrifugation, with at least 7 million obtained per sample. Total RNA was extracted from PBMCs with Trizol reagent, with at least 6 micrograms obtained per sample. The percentages of naive CD45RAhigh/CD27high T cells were determined by flow cytometry on a PBMC aliquot from every donor. The library relied on 5' RACE. For sequencing, an Illumina HiSeq 2500 was employed. A second PCR of about 6 to 12 cycles was run with a J-beta primer mix and a sample-barcoded 5' primer. Each TCR beta cDNA molecule received a unique molecular identifier from a template-switch 5' adaptor carrying 12 random nucleotides. Each sample yielded at least 3 million CDR3-containing paired-end reads. All of the RNA was converted into first-strand cDNA using the Mint cDNA synthesis kit, with a TRBC-specific oligonucleotide serving as the primer. Following uracil-DNA glycosylase treatment, a first 18-cycle PCR with universal primers M1SS and BC2_uni_R was performed on all cDNA. The source study handled its data this way. Normalization of each sample was performed by random selection of 1 million high-quality reads, each carrying a distinct molecular identifier. Instead of being binned into consensus sequences, reads that shared molecular identifiers were thrown out. MiTCR, set to a Q25 quality threshold and the strictest error-elimination algorithm, was used for CDR3 identification, clonotype clustering and error correction. Lower-bound total TCR beta diversity was estimated with a nonparametric unseen species model using Euler transformation. Starting from the raw public reads, TCRdb applied fastp trimming at Q25, assembled clones with MiXCR and retained in-frame beta chains. Rows matching on CDR3 protein sequence are summarized as one entry with the most common DNA and genes. The V and J calls here are based on TCRdb, not the publication. Within this sample are about 590,000 distinct CDR3 sequences, with about 30% of them counted one time only. The ten largest clones add up to 15% to 18% of the sample.

The material sequenced was blood. The chain is encoded by TRBV20-1 joined to TRBJ2-5, and TRBD2 aligns with 7 junction nucleotides. This TCR derives from a woman at least 80 years old in good health. CDR3 region: CSATLERDEQYF. The sequenced DNA: TGCAGTGCTACCCTAGAGCGGGATGAGCAGTACTTC.